This T cell receptor (beta chain) was recovered during a study of shared clonotypes between healthy human individuals. Study results and caveats: Relative to their counterparts shared across all four donors, non-shared clonotypes exhibited diminished generation probabilities. Researchers sampled blood only, noting tissue repertoires likely differ.

On this clone: No antigen is known for it.

The method was immunoSEQ multiplex PCR; TCRdb's version includes in-frame clones alone and lacks a portion of them. The sample has approximately 2.3 million clones, over 90% seen once; the top ten hold around 0.4%. This CDR3 has 15 residues. Trimming took 8 bases from V and 3 from J; bases not matched to a gene: 11. Germline loops: CDR1 LNHDA, CDR2 SQIVND (reference sequence). The receptor was derived from a man aged 18 to 30 in good health. Some clones in this sample may be carry-over from other donors' samples. The material sequenced was naive CD4+ T cells from PBMCs. The subset here: CD45RA+ positively selected. The chain combines TRBV19 with TRBJ2-7; 9 bases are a match to TRBD1. CDR3 region: CASGNPGTGHYEQYF. The CDR3 nucleotides read TGTGCCAGTGGGAATCCTGGGACAGGGCACTACGAGCAGTACTTC.